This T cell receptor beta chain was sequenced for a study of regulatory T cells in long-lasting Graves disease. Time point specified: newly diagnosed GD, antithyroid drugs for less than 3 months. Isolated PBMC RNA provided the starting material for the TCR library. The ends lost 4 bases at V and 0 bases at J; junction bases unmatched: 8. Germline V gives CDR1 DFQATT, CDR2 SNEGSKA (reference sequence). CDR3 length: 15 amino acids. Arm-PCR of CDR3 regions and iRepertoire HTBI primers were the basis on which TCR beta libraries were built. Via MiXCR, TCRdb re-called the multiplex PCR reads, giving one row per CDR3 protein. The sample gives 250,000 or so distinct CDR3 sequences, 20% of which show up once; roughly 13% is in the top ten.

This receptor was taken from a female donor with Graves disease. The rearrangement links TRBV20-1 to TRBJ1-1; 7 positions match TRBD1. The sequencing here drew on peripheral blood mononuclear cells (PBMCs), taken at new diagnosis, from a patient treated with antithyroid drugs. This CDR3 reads CSATPPGQLNTEAFF. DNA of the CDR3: TGCAGTGCTACCCCTCCGGGACAGCTGAACACTGAAGCTTTCTTT.